This T cell receptor beta chain originates from a study of shared clonotypes between healthy human individuals. Findings of the study overall: Relative to memory subsets, naive subsets generally showed larger estimated richness. Clonotype sharing among donors, it was expected, would be affected by sequencing depth.

The V and J ends lost 7 bases and 2 bases respectively, with 20 bases between them. Germline V gene sequence: CDR1 MDHEN, CDR2 SYDVKM. The CDR3 has 17 amino acids. A remark on this clone: Its matching antigen is unknown.

TCRdb's table, derived via immunoSEQ multiplex PCR, lists solely in-frame clones and lacks some. The table shows around 1.9 million clones, with 85% to 95% occurring only once. Cells designated naive CD8 were CD45RO-negative and were positively selected for CCR7, with terminally differentiated effector memory CD45RA+ cells excluded. This sequence joins TRBV28 and TRBJ2-2; possibly TRBD1 for D (5 bases). The sample taken for sequencing was naive CD8+ T cells from PBMCs. This clonotype originated in a man younger than 35 in good health. Some clones in this sample may be carry-over from other donors' samples. This chain's CDR3 is CASTLLPRQTNTGELFF. The CDR3 nucleotides read TGTGCCAGCACCTTACTCCCTCGACAGACAAACACCGGGGAGCTGTTTTTT.